Shown below are 8 T cell receptor beta chains from a single sample sequenced in a study of post-analysis software for immune sequencing data. Included in the TCR beta cDNA libraries were unique molecular identifiers. Each CDR3 protein gets one entry after TCRdb re-called the PCR reads with MiXCR. Seen here are some 800,000 distinct CDR3 sequences, about half observed once, and the top ten hold 4.9%. Their cognate antigens are unknown. Broader study findings: Patients carried roughly 5 TRBV segments more frequently than controls did, and TRBV5-6, TRBV5-1 and TRBV20-1 were among them.

The material sequenced was blood. These receptors all stem from a girl aged 10 to 17 with multiple sclerosis.

This clonotype was detected a few times. This chain links TRBV10-3 with TRBJ2-4, with D hard to call. V was shortened by 2 bases and J by 1 base, with 9 bases between the two germline ends. This CDR3 has 15 residues. Germline-derived CDR1 and CDR2 are ENHRY and SYGVKD. CDR3 loop: CAISEAHYAKNIQYF. The CDR3 nucleotides are TGTGCCATCAGTGAGGCCCATTACGCCAAAAACATTCAGTACTTC.

The chain recombines TRBV11-2 with TRBJ2-1; D is perhaps TRBD1 (5 bases). CDR1 is SGHAT and CDR2 is FQNNGV in the germline V gene. CDR3 length equals 14 residues. V lost 4 bases and J 9 bases, leaving 16 bases between the germline ends. The CDR3 nucleotides read TGTGCCAGCAGCTCCCAGGCATCGCAGGGTGAGCAGTTCTTC. This sequence encodes CASSSQASQGEQFF.

This clonotype came up once. This chain connects TRBV3-1 to TRBJ1-6; unclear D gene. Germline V CDR1 and CDR2: LGHDT, YNNKEL (reference sequence). There are 14 residues in the CDR3. Trimming stripped 1 base from V and 7 bases from J, with 8 bases between. The CDR3 sequence: CASSQGRTNSPLHF. DNA for the CDR3: TGTGCCAGCAGCCAAGGACGGACCAATTCACCCCTCCACTTT.

This clonotype was seen just once. V usage is TRBV9 and J usage is TRBJ2-3, with D possibly being TRBD2 (5 bases). V lost 0 bases and J lost 2, with 16 bases in between. Per the germline V gene, CDR1 is SGDLS and CDR2 is YYNGEE. The CDR3 contains 17 residues. CDR3: CASSVGAAGVNTDTQYF. CDR3 nucleotide sequence: TGTGCCAGCAGCGTAGGGGCGGCGGGCGTCAACACAGATACGCAGTATTTT.

The chain has TRBV15 and TRBJ2-5; 7 nucleotides match TRBD1. The CDR3 runs 15 residues. The ends lost 5 bases at V and 1 base at J; junction bases unmatched: 7. Germline V CDR1 and CDR2: LNHNV, YYDKDF (reference sequence). The CDR3 region is CATSPPTGFQETQYF. The CDR3 nucleotides read TGTGCCACCAGCCCCCCGACAGGGTTCCAAGAGACCCAGTACTTC.

The gene calls are TRBV6-6 and TRBJ1-2; 7 bases are shared with TRBD1. The V and J ends lost 0 bases and 3 bases, in that order; junction bases with no gene match: 7. This CDR3 is 16 amino acids long. Germline V gene data show CDR1 as MNHNY and CDR2 as SVGAGI (reference sequence). The CDR3 region has the DNA TGTGCCAGCAGTTACTCGCTTCGGGACAGCGACTATGGCTACACCTTC. It encodes CASSYSLRDSDYGYTF.

DNA for the CDR3: TGTGCCAGCAGCCGACCATCCGATAATACCTACGAGCAGTACTTC. Translation gives CASSRPSDNTYEQYF. The chain has TRBV7-2 and TRBJ2-4; D is uncertain. TRBJ2-7 explains the end of the DNA better; the J call may be wrong. CDR1 and CDR2 (germline): SGHTA, FQGNSA. The length of the CDR3 is 15 residues.

The chain combines TRBV7-2 with TRBJ1-4, with D tentatively TRBD1 (5 bases). Trimming removed 0 bases at V and 0 bases at J, with 14 bases between. This CDR3 has 18 amino acids. From germline, CDR1 is SGHTA and CDR2 FQGNSA. CDR3 residues: CASSLAPTAPTTNEKLFF. As DNA, the CDR3 is TGTGCCAGCAGCTTAGCGCCGACAGCTCCAACAACTAATGAAAAACTGTTTTTT.